A single TCR beta chain is shown here with its context. The data derive from a study of blood T cells in healthy people across ages. This CDR3 has 13 residues. V lost 4 bases to trimming and J lost 8 bases, with 13 bases between them. Next came a second PCR, run for about 6 to 12 cycles, which used a sample-barcoded 5' primer along with a J-beta primer mix. TCRdb re-called the 5' RACE reads with MiXCR, one entry per CDR3 protein. Among roughly 2 million distinct CDR3 sequences, around 50% were seen once, and the ten largest hold roughly 2%. The receptor comes from a woman between 40 and 50 years old in good health. The rearrangement links TRBV12-3 or TRBV12-4 to TRBJ2-3; D not resolved. The source material was blood. In DNA, the CDR3 is TGTGCCAGCAGTTCCACAGAGCTCGGTACGCAGTATTTT. It translates to CASSSTELGTQYF.